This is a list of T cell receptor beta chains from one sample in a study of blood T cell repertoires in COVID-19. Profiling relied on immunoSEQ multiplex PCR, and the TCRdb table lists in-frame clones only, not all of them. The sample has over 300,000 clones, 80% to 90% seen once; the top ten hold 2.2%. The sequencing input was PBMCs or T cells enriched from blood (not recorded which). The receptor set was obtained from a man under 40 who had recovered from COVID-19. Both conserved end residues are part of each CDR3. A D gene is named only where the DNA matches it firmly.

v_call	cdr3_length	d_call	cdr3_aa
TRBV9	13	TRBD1	CASSVGGGGEQFF
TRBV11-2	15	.	CASSLDIRWNSPLHF
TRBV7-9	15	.	CASSPTVAENQPQHF
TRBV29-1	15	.	CSAMIGQGWQETQYF
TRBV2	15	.	CASSDRGVSNQPQHF
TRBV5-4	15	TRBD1	CASSLPGQGTGELFF
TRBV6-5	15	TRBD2	CASNPRGDTYNEQFF
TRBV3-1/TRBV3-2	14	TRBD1	CASSPGQGNYGYTF
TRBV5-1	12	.	CASSPQTDTQYF
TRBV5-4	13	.	CASSLDSYNEQFF
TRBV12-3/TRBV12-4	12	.	CASSFPGRGYTF
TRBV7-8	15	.	CASSLDYSSYNEQFF
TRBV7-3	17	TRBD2	CASSSRLAGSDDNEQFF
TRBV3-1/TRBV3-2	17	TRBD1	CASSPTGKGLDIYGYTF
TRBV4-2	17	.	CASTNGRSSGHTDTQYF
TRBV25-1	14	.	CASSDQGRYSPLHF
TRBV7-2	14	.	CASSSILQGVAQHF
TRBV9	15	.	CASSGGAVSSYEQYF
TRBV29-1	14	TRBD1	CSVEDIGTDFGYTF
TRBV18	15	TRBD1	CASSPGTGVFQPQHF
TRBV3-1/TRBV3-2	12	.	CASSQVSSEQYF
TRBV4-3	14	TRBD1	CASSLQGVRTEAFF
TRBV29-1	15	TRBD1	CSASVGQPNTGELFF
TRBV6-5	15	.	CASRRGSWLGYGYTF
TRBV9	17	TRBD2	CASSVVSSGGRADTQYF
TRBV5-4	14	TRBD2	CASSLGSGEYEQYF
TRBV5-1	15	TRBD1	CASSLGGQGPYGYTF
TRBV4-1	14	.	CATSVQRGTDTQYF
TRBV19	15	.	CASSVKGVSNQPQHF
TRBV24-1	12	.	CATSDFNGELFF
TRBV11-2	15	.	CASSLVPYSNYGYTF
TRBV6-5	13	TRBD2	CASSYLRGGEQYF
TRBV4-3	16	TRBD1	CASSPYLGQGYNEQFF
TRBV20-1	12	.	CSASRQQETQYF
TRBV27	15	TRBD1	CASSFVNRGPLEQYF
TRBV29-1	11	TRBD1	CSVRDSYEQYF
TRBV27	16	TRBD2	CASSFPGGVHTGELFF
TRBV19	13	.	CASSTGSGYGYTF
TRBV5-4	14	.	CASSPAGSGNTIYF
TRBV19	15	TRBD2	CASSTRIAGYNEQFF
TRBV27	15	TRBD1	CASSLTRGPLYGYTF
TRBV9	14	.	CASSVGGQGTEAFF
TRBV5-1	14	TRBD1	CASSRDRGDQPQHF
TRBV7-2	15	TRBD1	CASSLEAQGYSPLHF
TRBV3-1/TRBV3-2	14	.	CASSQELSGTEAFF
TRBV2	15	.	CATTGLFTSTDTQYF
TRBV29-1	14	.	CSASEGQQNTEAFF
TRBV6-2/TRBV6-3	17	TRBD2	CASSYRLAGGSSYEQYF
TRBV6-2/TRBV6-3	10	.	CASSAGEAFF
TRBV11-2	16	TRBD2	CASSPKTSGGAWELFF
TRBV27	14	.	CASSNDSPNQPQHF
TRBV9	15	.	CASSGTGATNEKLFF
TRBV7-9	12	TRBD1	CASSATGAGQYF
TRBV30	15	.	CAWGDGTSLSYEQYF
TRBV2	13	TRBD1	CASSFNRGETQYF
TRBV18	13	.	CASSPDSNYGYTF